There are a few counts of the clone carrying this T cell receptor beta chain. Its antigen is not identified. At one boundary the junction diverges from the germline segment, which might be a read error. Investigators took about 10 milliliters of peripheral blood from every donor. The data belong to a study of blood T cells in healthy people across ages. Findings and caveats of the study: It was the long-lived donors that had more naive CD4+ cells and higher diversity than aged donors. CMV status of donors was unknown, possibly confounding expanded clonotype changes.

There are 18 residues in the CDR3. Germline V gene sequence: CDR1 MNHNS, CDR2 SASEGT. The authors ran a second PCR of about 7 to 11 cycles using a sample-barcoded 5' primer and a J-beta primer mix. Every sample returned 2.5 million or more CDR3-containing paired-end reads. Each CDR3 protein gets one entry after TCRdb re-called the 5' RACE reads with MiXCR. This sample has over 450,000 distinct CDR3 sequences, with about 24% found just once. This sample also belongs to another study, concerning T cells of mothers and their children.

This receptor was obtained from a boy aged 10-17 years in good health. The V and J genes are TRBV6-1 and TRBJ1-4; 7 bases are shared with TRBD1. The specimen was blood. As DNA, the CDR3 is TGTGCCAGCAGGATGAACAGGGGCTATTTTGCAACTAATGAAAAACTGGTTTTT. Translating gives CASRMNRGYFATNEKLVF.